The 8 T cell receptor beta chains presented below share a single source sample, sequenced in a study of blood T cell repertoires in COVID-19. Sequencing was performed with immunoSEQ multiplex PCR; in TCRdb, only in-frame clones are kept and a portion is missing. The sample consists of 40,000 to 55,000 clones, roughly 84% of them appearing once. Sequenced: peripheral blood. The receptors were gathered from a man aged 45 to 65 with active COVID-19.

This rearrangement joins TRBV6-5 to TRBJ2-2, with D tentatively TRBD2 (6 bases). From germline, CDR1 is MNHEY and CDR2 SVGAGI. V lost 2 bases and J 10 bases, leaving 20 bases between the germline ends. This CDR3 has 16 residues. DNA for the CDR3: TGTGCCAGCAGTTACGTTACTAGCTCCCGAGCGAAGGAGCTGTTTTTT. This sequence encodes CASSYVTSSRAKELFF.

V is TRBV30 and J is TRBJ1-2; D is possibly TRBD1 (5 bases). The V gene lost 7 bases and the J gene lost 8 bases, with 17 bases spanning the gap. The CDR3 extends over 12 amino acids. CDR1 and CDR2 from the germline V gene are GTSNPN and SVGIG (reference sequence). CDR3 sequence (DNA): TGTGCCTTTCTTAAGGGGCACGGCGGCTACACCTTC. It encodes CAFLKGHGGYTF.

This chain links TRBV11-1 with TRBJ1-1; a possible D gene is TRBD1 (5 bases). Per the germline V gene, CDR1 is SGHAT and CDR2 is FQDESV (reference sequence). The length of the CDR3 is 12 residues. Trimming cost V 0 bases and J 6 bases, with 5 bases left between them. CDR3 in amino acids: CASSLAGAEAFF. The CDR3 nucleotides read TGTGCCAGCAGCTTAGCAGGGGCTGAAGCTTTCTTT.

The chain recombines TRBV5-6 with TRBJ2-1, with a possible D match to TRBD2 (7 bases). This CDR3 region has 14 residues. Trimming pared 2 bases from V and 8 bases from J, leaving 14 bases between. Germline CDR1 is SGHDT and CDR2 is YYEEEE. CDR3 region: CASSLGRDTYEQFF. The CDR3 nucleotides read TGTGCCAGCAGCTTAGGGAGGGACACATATGAGCAGTTCTTC.

This sequence joins TRBV7-9 and TRBJ2-3; D remains ambiguous. The CDR3 is 13 amino acids. The ends were cut back, 5 bases at V and 2 bases at J, with 8 bases in the middle. CDR1 is SEHNR, CDR2 FQNEAQ, per germline (reference sequence). For the CDR3, the DNA is TGTGCCAGCAGCCCCCCCGTCACAGATACGCAGTATTTT. This codes for CASSPPVTDTQYF.

In this sample, this clone turned up a few times. This chain joins TRBV11-2 and TRBJ1-2, with 9 bases aligning to TRBD1. This CDR3 comprises 15 residues. Germline V CDR1 and CDR2: SGHAT, FQNNGV. Trimming removed 1 base from V and 4 bases from J; junction bases left unmatched: 4. The CDR3 DNA sequence: TGTGCCAGCAGCTTAGGACAGGGGGATATCTATGGCTACACCTTC. Translated: CASSLGQGDIYGYTF.

The chain recombines TRBV7-6 with TRBJ1-6, with unresolved D. V was shortened by 1 base and J by 5 bases, with 12 bases between the two germline ends. The CDR3 runs 16 residues. CDR1 is SGHVS, CDR2 FNYEAQ, per germline. The CDR3 nucleotides are TGTGCCAGCAGCTTAGGGGCTTTTAATGATAATTCACCCCTCCACTTT. It is translated as CASSLGAFNDNSPLHF.

The chain has TRBV2 and TRBJ1-4; TRBD1 might be the D (6 bases). This CDR3 spans 13 amino acids. The ends were cut back, 6 bases at V and 7 bases at J, with 12 bases in the middle. Germline V gene sequence: CDR1 SNHLY, CDR2 FYNNEI. CDR3 DNA sequence: TGTGCCAGCAGAGGACAGCGTTTTGAAAAACTGTTTTTT. It is translated as CASRGQRFEKLFF.